The source of this T cell receptor beta chain is a study of control samples from healthy donors and cancer patients. The CDR3 totals 11 residues. V lost 4 bases and J lost 0, with 2 bases in between. In germline, CDR1 is SGHKS, CDR2 YYEKEE (reference sequence). This table comes from immunoSEQ multiplex PCR, and its TCRdb copy is limited to in-frame clones, with some not included. The top ten clones hold approximately 0.93% of a sample with 160,000 or so clones, nearly 96% of them seen once. The sample comprised blood. This clonotype was obtained from a woman younger than 45 in good health. This chain uses TRBV5-5 with TRBJ2-7; D not certain. The CDR3 protein is CASSISYEQYF. The CDR3 DNA reads TGTGCCAGCAGCATCTCCTACGAGCAGTACTTC.